The sample holds a few counts of the clone carrying this T cell receptor beta chain. Antigen unknown. V lost 1 base, J lost 8 bases, and 8 bases lay in between. The CDR3 has 13 residues. This entry belongs to a study of post-analysis software for immune sequencing data. Study-level points and caveats: In patients, TRBV5-6, TRBV5-1 and TRBV20-1 belonged to five TRBV segments found more frequently than in controls.

The TCR beta cDNA libraries contained unique molecular identifiers. Each CDR3 protein is one row after TCRdb ran MiXCR on the PCR reads. The sample carries approximately 160,000 distinct CDR3 sequences, 25% to 35% recorded once. The receptor's source is a girl aged 10-17 years with multiple sclerosis. This rearrangement joins TRBV12-3 or TRBV12-4 to TRBJ2-2; D call uncertain. Sequencing was carried out using blood. The CDR3 coding sequence is TGTGCCAGCAGTTTAGGGGGATGGGGGGAGCTGTTTTTT. Residues: CASSLGGWGELFF.